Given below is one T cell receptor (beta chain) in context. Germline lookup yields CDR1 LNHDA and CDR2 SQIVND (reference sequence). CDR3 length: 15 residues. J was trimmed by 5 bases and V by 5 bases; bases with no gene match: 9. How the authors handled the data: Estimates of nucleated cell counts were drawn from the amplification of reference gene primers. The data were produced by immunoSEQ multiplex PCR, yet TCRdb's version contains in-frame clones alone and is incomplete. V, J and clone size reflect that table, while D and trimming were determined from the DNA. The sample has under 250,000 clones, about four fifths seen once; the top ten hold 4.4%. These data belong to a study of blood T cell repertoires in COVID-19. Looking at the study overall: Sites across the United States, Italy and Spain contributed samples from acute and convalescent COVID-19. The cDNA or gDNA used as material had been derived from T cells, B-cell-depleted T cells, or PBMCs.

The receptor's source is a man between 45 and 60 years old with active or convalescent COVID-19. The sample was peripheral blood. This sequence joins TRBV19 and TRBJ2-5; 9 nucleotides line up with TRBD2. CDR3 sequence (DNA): TGTGCCAGTAGTCCCTTGCGGGGGGGCTTGGAGACCCAGTACTTC. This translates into CASSPLRGGLETQYF.